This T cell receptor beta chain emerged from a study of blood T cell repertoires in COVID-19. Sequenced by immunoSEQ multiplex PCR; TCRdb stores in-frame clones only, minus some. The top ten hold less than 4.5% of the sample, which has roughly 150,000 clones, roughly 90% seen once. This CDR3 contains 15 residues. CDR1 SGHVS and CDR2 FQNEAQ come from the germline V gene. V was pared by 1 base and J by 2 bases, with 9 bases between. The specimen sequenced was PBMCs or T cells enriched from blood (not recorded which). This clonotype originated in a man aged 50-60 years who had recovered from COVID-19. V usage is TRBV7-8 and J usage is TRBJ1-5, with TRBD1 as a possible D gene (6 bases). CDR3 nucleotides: TGTGCCAGCAGCTTAGGAGGGGGAGGCAATCAGCCCCAGCATTTT. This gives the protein CASSLGGGGNQPQHF.